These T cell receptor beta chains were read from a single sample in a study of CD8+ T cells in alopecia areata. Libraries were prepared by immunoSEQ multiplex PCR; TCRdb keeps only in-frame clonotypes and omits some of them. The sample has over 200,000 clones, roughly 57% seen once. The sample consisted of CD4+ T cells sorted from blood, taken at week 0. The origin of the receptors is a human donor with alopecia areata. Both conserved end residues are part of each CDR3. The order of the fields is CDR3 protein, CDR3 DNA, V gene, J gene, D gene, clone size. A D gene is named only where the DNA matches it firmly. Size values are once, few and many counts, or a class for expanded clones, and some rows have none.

CSVLDVKGYGYTF	TGCAGCGTTCTCGACGTTAAGGGCTATGGCTACACCTTC	TRBV29-1	TRBJ1-2	.	.
CAWSISLSTDTQYF	TGTGCCTGGAGTATCTCCCTTAGCACAGATACGCAGTATTTT	TRBV30	TRBJ2-3	.	.
CAWSQSGRGPYGYTF	TGTGCCTGGAGTCAATCAGGCCGTGGGCCCTATGGCTACACCTTC	TRBV30	TRBJ1-2	.	.
CASSQDPTIWETQYF	TGTGCCAGCAGCCAAGATCCCACCATTTGGGAGACCCAGTACTTC	TRBV4-2	TRBJ2-5	.	.
CASTGPGQLSDTQYF	TGTGCCAGCACCGGGCCGGGACAGCTATCAGATACGCAGTATTTT	TRBV5-6	TRBJ2-3	TRBD1	.
CASSLGAGTEKNIQYF	TGTGCCAGCAGCTTAGGTGCCGGGACAGAGAAAAACATTCAGTACTTC	TRBV11-2	TRBJ2-4	TRBD1	.
CASSLISLAGGREQFF	TGTGCCAGCAGCTTAATCTCCCTAGCGGGAGGTCGGGAGCAGTTCTTC	TRBV7-2	TRBJ2-1	TRBD2	.
CASSFYPGPKYNEQFF	TGTGCCAGCAGCTTTTACCCGGGACCCAAGTACAATGAGCAGTTCTTC	TRBV9	TRBJ2-1	.	.
CSVGAMNTEAFF	TGCAGCGTTGGGGCCATGAACACTGAAGCTTTCTTT	TRBV29-1	TRBJ1-1	.	.
CASSSGRNTDTQYF	TGTGCCAGCAGCTCCGGGAGGAACACAGATACGCAGTATTTT	TRBV7-2	TRBJ2-3	TRBD2	few
CASKFGLAKNIQYF	TGTGCCAGCAAGTTCGGTCTAGCCAAAAACATTCAGTACTTC	TRBV2	TRBJ2-4	.	.
CASSPQGNYGYTF	TGTGCCAGCAGTCCCCAGGGTAACTATGGCTACACCTTC	TRBV6-5	TRBJ1-2	.	.
CSVVGRYTDTQYF	TGCAGCGTTGTCGGCAGATACACAGATACGCAGTATTTT	TRBV29-1	TRBJ2-3	.	few
CASSIDRGNQPQHF	TGTGCCAGTAGTATAGACAGGGGCAATCAGCCCCAGCATTTT	TRBV19	TRBJ1-5	.	.
CASSPGVYNEQFF	TGTGCCAGCTCACCGGGGGTTTACAATGAGCAGTTCTTC	TRBV18	TRBJ2-1	.	.
CAWSRGAKHEQYF	TGTGCCTGGAGTAGGGGGGCTAAGCACGAGCAGTACTTC	TRBV30	TRBJ2-7	.	.
CAWARDRGTDTQYF	TGTGCCTGGGCACGGGACAGGGGCACAGATACGCAGTATTTT	TRBV30	TRBJ2-3	TRBD1	.
CSARTGREQFF	TGCAGTGCTAGAACAGGGAGGGAGCAGTTCTTC	TRBV20-1	TRBJ2-1	.	.
CSVVRAANTEAFF	TGCAGCGTTGTACGTGCGGCCAACACTGAAGCTTTCTTT	TRBV29-1	TRBJ1-1	.	once
CSATDSATNEKLFF	TGCAGCGCAACCGATTCTGCAACTAATGAAAAACTGTTTTTT	TRBV29-1	TRBJ1-4	.	.
CASSYRQGGNQPQHF	TGTGCCAGCAGCTACCGACAGGGTGGCAATCAGCCCCAGCATTTT	TRBV7-2	TRBJ1-5	TRBD1	.
CASSLARGAGEKLFF	TGCGCCAGCAGCTTGGCTCGGGGAGCCGGGGAAAAACTGTTTTTT	TRBV5-1	TRBJ1-4	.	.
CASSPRTSGGSTDTQYF	TGCGCCAGCAGCCCCCGGACTAGCGGGGGTAGCACAGATACGCAGTATTTT	TRBV4-1	TRBJ2-3	TRBD2	many
CASSLGLAGGFTDTQYF	TGTGCCAGCAGCTTAGGCCTAGCGGGAGGATTCACAGATACGCAGTATTTT	TRBV7-9	TRBJ2-3	TRBD2	.
CASSYSDLQETQYF	TGTGCCAGCAGTTACTCTGACCTTCAAGAGACCCAGTACTTC	TRBV6-5	TRBJ2-5	.	few
CATSTGGNNSPLHF	TGTGCCACTTCAACGGGGGGAAATAATTCACCCCTCCACTTT	TRBV19	TRBJ1-6	.	.
CASSQGIRSQETQYF	TGCGCCAGCAGCCAAGGCATAAGGTCTCAAGAGACCCAGTACTTC	TRBV4-1	TRBJ2-5	.	.
CASTPGGGIMNTEAFF	TGTGCCAGCACCCCAGGAGGGGGAATCATGAACACTGAAGCTTTCTTT	TRBV7-9	TRBJ1-1	.	few
CASMRTGGHEQYF	TGTGCCAGCATGCGGACAGGGGGGCACGAGCAGTACTTC	TRBV6-5	TRBJ2-7	TRBD1	once
CASRRLDGAAGGYTF	TGTGCCAGCAGACGTTTGGACGGCGCTGCCGGTGGCTACACCTTC	TRBV6-6	TRBJ1-2	.	few
CASSDQTGSNEQFF	TGTGCCAGCAGTGATCAGACAGGGTCCAATGAGCAGTTCTTC	TRBV6-4	TRBJ2-1	TRBD1	once
CSVELHSQETQYF	TGCAGCGTTGAATTGCACAGCCAAGAGACCCAGTACTTC	TRBV29-1	TRBJ2-5	.	.
CASSYSRGDEAFF	TGTGCCAGCAGTTACTCGCGGGGTGATGAAGCTTTCTTT	TRBV6-5	TRBJ1-1	.	.
CSAPLDRGNYGYTF	TGCAGCGCTCCCCTCGACAGGGGAAACTATGGCTACACCTTC	TRBV29-1	TRBJ1-2	TRBD1	.
CSVPGQGAYEQYF	TGCAGCGTCCCGGGACAGGGGGCTTACGAGCAGTACTTC	TRBV29-1	TRBJ2-7	TRBD1	.
CASRKQGSGYGYTF	TGTGCCAGCAGGAAACAGGGGTCGGGCTATGGCTACACCTTC	TRBV27	TRBJ1-2	TRBD1	.
CATSRDRGAGSPLHF	TGTGCCACCAGCAGAGATAGGGGTGCGGGATCACCCCTCCACTTT	TRBV15	TRBJ1-6	.	few
CASSLFGVGNQPQHF	TGTGCCAGCAGTTTATTCGGGGTGGGAAATCAGCCCCAGCATTTT	TRBV28	TRBJ1-5	.	.
CASSQERGQVNQPQHF	TGCGCCAGCAGCCAAGAGAGAGGGCAGGTCAATCAGCCCCAGCATTTT	TRBV4-1	TRBJ1-5	.	.
CASSRDNSPLHF	TGTGCCAGCAGCCGTGATAATTCACCCCTCCACTTT	TRBV7-6	TRBJ1-6	.	.
CAISERESTDTQYF	TGTGCCATCAGTGAGCGGGAGAGCACAGATACGCAGTATTTT	TRBV10-3	TRBJ2-3	.	.
CASMGGYNTEAFF	TGTGCCAGCATGGGCGGATACAACACTGAAGCTTTCTTT	TRBV6-1	TRBJ1-1	.	once
CASSARDRGIHEQFF	TGTGCCAGCAGCGCCCGGGACAGGGGGATTCATGAGCAGTTCTTC	TRBV7-2	TRBJ2-1	TRBD1	.
CASSPAGGGDTQYF	TGTGCCAGCAGCCCCGCCGGGGGGGGAGATACGCAGTATTTT	TRBV5-6	TRBJ2-3	TRBD2	.
CASSVTGYDANTGELFF	TGTGCCAGCAGCGTTACAGGGTACGATGCGAACACCGGGGAGCTGTTTTTT	TRBV13	TRBJ2-2	.	.